These 19 T cell receptor beta chains share one sample of origin, sequenced in a study of glioma-infiltrating T cells. Using RNA template, CDR3s of TCR alpha and beta were amplified with iRepertoire arm-PCR. TCRdb independently ran MiXCR on the multiplex PCR reads; one entry per CDR3 protein. This sample yields around 21,000 distinct CDR3 sequences, of which 20% to 25% are seen a single time; around 13% belongs to the top ten. Sequences were obtained from glioma tissue, nonneoplastic brain tissue, or PBMCs (not recorded which). The receptors stem from a human donor with low-grade glioma or glioblastoma, undergoing nonglioma brain surgery, or in good health (not recorded which).

This clonotype has at least ten counts. This chain connects TRBV6-1 to TRBJ2-7, with D possibly matching TRBD2 (6 bases). The CDR3 spans 15 residues. V lost 5 bases to trimming and J lost 3 bases, with 17 bases between them. The germline gives CDR1 MNHNS, CDR2 SASEGT. The CDR3 bases are TGTGCCAGCAGTCGATCTCGAGGTAGCGGCTACGAGCAGTACTTC. It translates to CASSRSRGSGYEQYF.

This clonotype is categorized as medium-sized (0.01 to 0.1%). The rearrangement uses TRBV20-1 and TRBJ1-1; a weak D match, TRBD1 (6 bases). V was clipped by 2 bases and J by 0 bases, with 13 bases between them. CDR1 DFQATT and CDR2 SNEGSKA come from the germline V gene (reference sequence). CDR3 length: 15 amino acids. The chain's CDR3 is CSARKGTTLNTEAFF. The DNA for the CDR3 is TGCAGTGCTAGAAAGGGGACAACCTTGAACACTGAAGCTTTCTTT.

This clonotype was picked up many times. This chain links TRBV4-3 with TRBJ2-1; possibly TRBD2 for D (6 bases). The ends were cut back, 4 bases at V and 9 bases at J, with 16 bases in the middle. In germline, CDR1 is LGHNA, CDR2 YSLEER. The CDR3 runs 14 residues. CDR3: CASSPLEAEGEQFF. In DNA form, the CDR3 reads TGCGCCAGCAGCCCCCTGGAAGCGGAGGGTGAGCAGTTCTTC.

A remark on this clonotype: Germline and junction disagree at one end, which may indicate a read error. The CDR3 here is CASSGQGTGDTEALF. CDR3 sequence (DNA): TGTGCCAGCAGTGGGCAGGGTACGGGGGACACTGAAGCTTTATTT. The chain has TRBV27 and TRBJ1-1; maybe TRBD1 (6 bases). This CDR3 is 15 amino acids long. Germline CDR1 and CDR2: MNHEY and SMNVEV (reference sequence).

By proportion, this clonotype is medium-sized. V and J are TRBV28 and TRBJ1-3; D uncertain. V was clipped by 10 bases and J by 4 bases, with 5 bases between them. Germline assignment: CDR1 MDHEN and CDR2 SYDVKM. This CDR3 has 10 amino acids. The CDR3 loop is CATRGNTIYF. The CDR3 DNA reads TGTGCCACCAGGGGAAACACCATATATTTT.

This clonotype was counted ten times or more. The chain links TRBV29-1 to TRBJ2-5, with 10 nucleotides matching TRBD2. The ends lost 7 bases at V and 5 bases at J; junction bases unmatched: 13. The CDR3 is made up of 15 amino acids. Germline loops: CDR1 SQVTM, CDR2 ANQGSEA. For the CDR3, the DNA is TGCAGCGCCCGACCACTACTAGCGGGGATGGAGACCCAGTACTTC. It yields the protein CSARPLLAGMETQYF. The full variable domain, with the rest looked up from reference TRBV29-1 and TRBJ2-5, is SAVISQKPSRDICQRGTSLTIQCQVDSQVTMMFWYRQQPGQSLTLIATANQGSEATYESGFVIDKFPISRPNLTFSTLTVSNMSPEDSSIYLCSARPLLAGMETQYFGPGTRLLVL.

This clonotype occurred a few times. This sequence joins TRBV5-4 and TRBJ2-1; D is unresolved. The germline V and J ends were trimmed by 3 bases and 2 bases, with 0 bases remaining between them. The CDR3 has 11 amino acids. CDR1 SGHNT and CDR2 YYREEE come from the germline V gene (reference sequence). The CDR3 nucleotides read TGTGCCAGCAGCTCCTACAATGAGCAGTTCTTC. Translation gives CASSSYNEQFF.

A remark on this clonotype: A much larger clonotype is one base distant, so this may be a read error. The chain carries TRBV7-6 and TRBJ2-3; 11 bases fit TRBD1. Germline-derived CDR1 and CDR2 are SGHVS and FNYEAQ. There are 14 residues in the CDR3. CDR3 DNA sequence: TGTGTCAGCAGCTTGGGACAGGGGGCAGATACGCAGTATTTT. It encodes CVSSLGQGADTQYF.

This clonotype was recorded many times. The V call is TRBV25-1, the J call TRBJ2-3; D is possibly TRBD2 (5 bases). V was cut by 6 bases and J by 2 bases, with 6 bases left in between. This CDR3 contains 12 residues. The germline gives CDR1 MGHDK, CDR2 SYGVNS. The CDR3 sequence: CASSGDTDTQYF. The CDR3 coding sequence is TGTGCCAGCAGCGGGGACACAGATACGCAGTATTTT. Variable domain in full (rest from reference TRBV25-1 and TRBJ2-3): EADIYQTPRYLVIGTGKKITLECSQTMGHDKMYWYQQDPGMELHLIHYSYGVNSTEKGDLSSESTVSRIRTEHFPLTLESARPSHTSQYLCASSGDTDTQYFGPGTRLTVL.

The chain joins TRBV4-1 to TRBJ2-3; 11 nucleotides line up with TRBD1. The CDR3 runs 16 residues. CDR1 and CDR2 (germline): MGHRA, YSYEKL. Germline trimming cut 1 base from V and 6 bases from J; bases unmatched to any gene: 6. CDR3 sequence: CASSQGPGQGDDTQYF. CDR3 DNA sequence: TGCGCCAGCAGCCAAGGGCCGGGACAGGGGGACGATACGCAGTATTTT.

The V gene is TRBV6-5, the J gene TRBJ2-7; D is tentatively TRBD1 or TRBD2 (7 bases each). Germline V CDR1 and CDR2: MNHEY, SVGAGI. Trimming stripped 0 bases from V and 0 bases from J, with 21 bases between. The CDR3 totals 19 residues. The CDR3 loop reads CASSYSPPGGQVISYEQYF. DNA of the CDR3: TGTGCCAGCAGTTACTCTCCACCGGGAGGACAGGTGATCTCCTACGAGCAGTACTTC.

The chain uses TRBV18 and TRBJ1-3; D remains unclear. This CDR3 spans 14 amino acids. CDR1 and CDR2 from the germline V gene are KGHSH and LQKENI. Trimming removed 5 bases at V and 2 bases at J, with 10 bases between. The chain's CDR3 is CASSSGKPGNTIYF. CDR3 coding DNA: TGTGCCAGCTCATCCGGGAAGCCTGGAAACACCATATATTTT.

The V and J genes are TRBV5-1 and TRBJ2-5, with unresolved D. The CDR3 totals 14 residues. The germline V and J ends were trimmed by 2 bases and 5 bases, with 13 bases remaining between them. The germline V gene encodes CDR1 SGHRS and CDR2 YFSETQ. The CDR3 nucleotides read TGCGCCAGCAGCTTATCTGACCCCACGGAGACCCAGTACTTC. Translated, it gives CASSLSDPTETQYF.

This chain links TRBV9 with TRBJ2-1; the D is unclear. This CDR3 contains 13 residues. Trimming took off 1 base at V and 4 bases at J, with 6 bases between the two ends. Germline lookup yields CDR1 SGDLS and CDR2 YYNGEE. Written as DNA, the CDR3 is TGTGCCAGCAGCGTATCCGGATACAATGAGCAGTTCTTC. It yields the protein CASSVSGYNEQFF.

This clonotype was recorded a few times. The chain joins TRBV30 to TRBJ2-3, with D possibly matching TRBD2 (5 bases). Trimming took 8 bases from V and 0 from J, leaving 12 bases between them. CDR1 is GTSNPN and CDR2 is SVGIG in the germline V gene (reference sequence). CDR3 length: 13 amino acids. The DNA of the CDR3 is TGTGCCAGTGCCGGGATGAGCACAGATACGCAGTATTTT. Protein product: CASAGMSTDTQYF. Full variable domain (outside the CDR3, taken from reference TRBV30 and TRBJ2-3): SQTIHQWPATLVQPVGSPLSLECTVEGTSNPNLYWYRQAAGRGLQLLFYSVGIGQISSEVPQNLSASRPQDRQFILSSKKLLLSDSGFYLCASAGMSTDTQYFGPGTRLTVL.

This clonotype was seen many times. The chain recombines TRBV7-6 with TRBJ2-3; TRBD1 matches 9 bases. The germline CDR1 and CDR2 sequences are SGHVS and FNYEAQ. The CDR3 covers 13 residues. Germline trimming cut 4 bases from V and 6 bases from J; bases unmatched to any gene: 2. CDR3 nucleotides: TGTGCCAGCAGCTCGACAGGGGGTGATACGCAGTATTTT. Its protein is CASSSTGGDTQYF. Using reference TRBV7-6 and TRBJ2-3 for the parts outside the CDR3, the full variable domain is GAGVSQSPRYKVTKRGQDVALRCDPISGHVSLYWYRQALGQGPEFLTYFNYEAQQDKSGLPNDRFSAERPEGSISTLTIQRTEQRDSAMYRCASSSTGGDTQYFGPGTRLTVL.

This clonotype was recorded many times. The V gene is TRBV3-1, the J gene TRBJ2-7, with TRBD1 identical over 7 bases. The CDR3 sequence is 11 residues long. Looked up from germline, CDR1 is LGHDT and CDR2 is YNNKEL (reference sequence). V gave up 8 bases and J gave up 9 bases; unmatched junction bases: 7. The CDR3 sequence is CASGSQGVQYF. Written as DNA, the CDR3 is TGTGCCAGCGGGAGTCAGGGGGTGCAGTACTTC.

This clonotype was found many times. The rearrangement joins TRBV7-2 to TRBJ1-1; D is possibly TRBD1 (5 bases). In germline, CDR1 is SGHTA, CDR2 FQGNSA. The CDR3 is 15 amino acids. Trimming shortened V by 5 bases and J by 1 base, and 14 bases separated the two germline ends. The CDR3 here is CASSIRSGTNTEAFF. The CDR3 region has the DNA TGTGCCAGCAGCATACGATCCGGGACGAACACTGAAGCTTTCTTT.

This clonotype occurred many times. V is TRBV7-2 and J is TRBJ2-3; D is ambiguous. Trimming stripped 5 bases from V and 6 bases from J, with 15 bases between. The length of the CDR3 is 14 residues. Germline CDR1 is SGHTA and CDR2 is FQGNSA. This CDR3 is CASSNYLDSDTQYF. Here the CDR3 DNA reads TGTGCCAGCAGCAATTATCTAGACTCGGATACGCAGTATTTT. The variable domain in full, with the rest retrieved from reference TRBV7-2 and TRBJ2-3, is GAGVSQSPSNKVTEKGKDVELRCDPISGHTALYWYRQSLGQGLEFLIYFQGNSAPDKSGLPSDRFSAERTGGSVSTLTIQRTQQEDSAVYLCASSNYLDSDTQYFGPGTRLTVL.